This T cell receptor (beta chain) appears in the sequencing data of a study of identical twins' blood T cells (dated by TCRdb to the early 2010s). Regarding the research as a whole: Roughly 50 million Illumina reads were obtained across some twelve libraries, comprising six alpha-chain and six beta-chain libraries. Using next-generation sequencing, the study compared the TCR alpha and beta chain repertoires of three pairs of monozygous twins to assess how genetics influences repertoire formation.

This clonotype was counted only a few times. Its antigen is currently not known. It has no much larger one-base neighbor in the sample; base qualities were not kept. V loses 0 bases of germline sequence and J loses 2 bases, and the interval between the two ends is 9 bases. Spanning cysteine to phenylalanine, the CDR3 consists of 14 amino acids. The retained sequence is limited to the CDR3, 42 bases, with the frame set at the first base. In the germline V gene, CDR1 corresponds to SGDLS and CDR2 to YYNGEE. What the work shows at the level of the full study, not this receptor alone: Because the twins were reared together, environmental influences could not be ruled out as the explanation for twin similarity. V gene usage was reported to be markedly more similar within twin pairs than between unrelated donors, even among non-selected out-of-frame TCRbeta clonotypes. The proposed role of the TCRalpha J segment in MHC recognition during thymic selection was stated to require validation by independent studies. Looking at the most abundant TCRbeta clonotypes, every donor had more CDR3 sequences in common with her twin than with unrelated donors. The number of shared CDR3 clonotypes between two donors was mainly determined by the product of their cloneset sizes, and twins did not clearly deviate from this trend.

Six healthy women forming three monozygous twin pairs were used as donors. Each of the three twin pairs had been raised together, and the twins in each pair were thought likely to have encountered the same infectious agents and vaccines. RNA was isolated from peripheral blood mononuclear cells and used to prepare TCR cDNA libraries. The library was built by means of 5' RACE. Sequencing took place on an Illumina Genome Analyzer IIx. RNA-based TCR cDNA libraries were prepared by a previously described protocol with several modifications. To prevent cross-contamination, sample-specific barcodes were introduced on both ends of each TCR cDNA library during cDNA synthesis and amplification. Processing in the source paper ran as follows. Each individual had between about 90,000 and nearly 500,000 identified clonotypes, and each library contained roughly 2 to 4 million CDR3-containing reads. After reads with improper barcode index combinations were thrown out, a cloneset for each library was built using the MiTCR software. While assembling CDR3 clonotypes, MiTCR corrected PCR and sequencing errors and either filtered or rescued low-quality reads. Artificial out-of-frame clonotypes were mapped to in-frame sequences, with one indel allowed in the CDR3, and then removed. Similarity in V and J gene usage between donors was calculated as the Jensen-Shannon divergence divided by the mean entropy. TCRdb trimmed the raw reads at Q25, called clones with MiXCR and kept productive beta chains. CDR3 protein duplicates are merged, each entry listing the most common genes and DNA. TCRdb, not the authors, supplied the V and J calls. The sample profile shows 350,000 to 400,000 distinct CDR3 sequences; more than 25% of them were found once. The leading ten clones occupy roughly 5.5% of the sample.

Rearrangement joined TRBV9 to TRBJ2-7; TRBD1 is a weak D gene call, 6 bases matching. Sample: PBMCs. This TCR was sampled from a woman aged 18-49 years in good health. CDR3 protein: CASSVDEGAYEQYF. The nucleotides are TGTGCCAGCAGCGTAGATGAGGGGGCCTACGAGCAGTACTTC. When the CDR3 is completed using the reference TRBV9 and TRBJ2-7 genes on either side, the full variable domain is DSGVTQTPKHLITATGQRVTLRCSPRSGDLSVYWYQQSLDQGLQFLIQYYNGEERAKGNILERFSAQQFPDLHSELNLSSLELGDSALYFCASSVDEGAYEQYFGPGTRLTVT.